This entry lists 18 T cell receptor beta chains sequenced from one sample in a study of blood T cells in healthy people across ages. A second roughly 7 to 12 cycle PCR used barcoded and J-beta primers. TCRdb analysed the 5' RACE reads with MiXCR anew, one entry per CDR3 protein. The sample lists over a million distinct CDR3 sequences; roughly 45% were seen once. The source material was blood. The receptor source for this set is a woman aged 55-70 years in good health.

V usage is TRBV28 and J usage is TRBJ2-3; D tentatively reads TRBD1 or TRBD2 (5 bases each). This CDR3 is built from 15 residues. V dropped 5 bases and J dropped 7 bases, with 19 bases sitting between them. The V gene's germline CDR1 is MDHEN and CDR2 SYDVKM. For the CDR3, the DNA is TGTGCCAGCAGTCCCTCGGGACCCGGGAAGAATACGCAGTATTTT. The encoded protein is CASSPSGPGKNTQYF.

Concerning this clonotype: One junction end disagrees with the germline gene, perhaps due to a read error. V and J are TRBV2 and TRBJ2-7, with unresolved D. CDR3 length: 14 amino acids. Germline V CDR1 and CDR2: SNHLY, FYNNEI. The CDR3 spells CASRTSAGSYGQYF. The CDR3 bases are TGTGCCAGCAGGACCAGTGCTGGGTCCTACGGGCAGTACTTC.

V and J are TRBV7-9 and TRBJ1-1; TRBD1 matches 8 bases. With 7 bases clipped from V and 4 bases from J, the junction kept 5 bases outside the gene matches. Germline lookup yields CDR1 SEHNR and CDR2 FQNEAQ (reference sequence). The CDR3 has 13 residues. The CDR3 coding sequence is TGTGCCAGCAACAGGGGGGTAGGCACTGAAGCTTTCTTT. It yields the protein CASNRGVGTEAFF.

The rearrangement joins TRBV6-5 to TRBJ2-3, with TRBD1 identical over 9 bases. This CDR3 has 17 amino acids. From germline, CDR1 is MNHEY and CDR2 SVGAGI. V shed 4 bases, J shed 0 bases, and the junction held 8 bases outside the gene matches. CDR3: CASSWGQGGDSTDTQYF. In DNA, the CDR3 is TGTGCCAGCAGTTGGGGACAGGGAGGGGATAGCACAGATACGCAGTATTTT.

CDR3 protein: CASGQGPANTGELFF. In DNA, the CDR3 is TGTGCCAGTGGACAGGGTCCCGCGAACACCGGGGAGCTGTTTTTT. The chain combines TRBV7-3 with TRBJ2-2; 8 bases agree with TRBD1. CDR1 is SGHTA, CDR2 FQGTGA, per germline. The CDR3 consists of 15 residues. V lost 9 bases, J lost 0 bases, and 6 bases stayed unmatched.

The chain uses TRBV7-9 and TRBJ2-1, with TRBD1 matching over 10 bases. CDR1 and CDR2 (germline): SEHNR, FQNEAQ (reference sequence). Unmatched junction bases numbered 8, after V lost 3 bases and J lost 6 bases. The CDR3 covers 16 residues. The CDR3 loop reads CASSLPDRGLVNEQFF. CDR3 nucleotide sequence: TGTGCCAGCAGCTTGCCCGACAGGGGGCTCGTCAATGAGCAGTTCTTC.

J is TRBJ2-1 and V is TRBV18, with 7 bases aligning to TRBD2. The J call may be incorrect, as the DNA end agrees better with TRBJ2-7. From germline, CDR1 is KGHSH and CDR2 LQKENI. The CDR3 contains 16 residues. CDR3 DNA: TGTGCCAGCTCACCGACTAGCCCGAGCTCCTACAATGAGCAGTACTTC. Protein product: CASSPTSPSSYNEQYF.

This clonotype was seen only a few times. The chain joins TRBV6-6 to TRBJ2-3; 9 bases fit TRBD1. V shed 6 bases and J 4 bases; nucleotides not matched to a gene: 8. The length of the CDR3 is 15 residues. In germline, CDR1 is MNHNY, CDR2 SVGAGI (reference sequence). Written as DNA, the CDR3 is TGTGCCAGCAGAGACAGGGGACAGGGTGCAGATACGCAGTATTTT. Translation: CASRDRGQGADTQYF.

The chain combines TRBV4-1 with TRBJ2-3, with 12 bases lining up with TRBD2. The CDR3 extends over 17 amino acids. Germline V lookup: CDR1 MGHRA, CDR2 YSYEKL. V lost 1 base, J lost 5 bases, and 7 bases stayed unmatched. The CDR3 protein is CASSQVGLAGGGDTQYF. Written as DNA, the CDR3 is TGCGCCAGCAGCCAAGTTGGTCTAGCGGGAGGGGGAGATACGCAGTATTTT.

Regarding this clonotype: A junction end diverges from the germline sequence, so it may reflect a read error. The V call is TRBV4-2, the J call TRBJ2-5; TRBD2 matches 12 bases. This CDR3 is 16 amino acids long. CDR1 and CDR2 (germline): LGHNA, YNFKEQ. The CDR3: CVSSLGLAGGKETQYF. The CDR3 DNA sequence: TGTGTCAGCAGCCTAGGCCTAGCGGGAGGGAAGGAGACCCAGTACTTC.

This clonotype showed up just a few times. The chain joins TRBV9 to TRBJ2-5, with a possible D match to TRBD1 (6 bases). The V gene lost 2 bases and the J gene lost 1 base, with 9 bases spanning the gap. The CDR3 sequence is 14 residues long. CDR1 is SGDLS, CDR2 YYNGEE, per germline. The CDR3 DNA reads TGTGCCAGCAGCGTCTGGGACACCCAAGAGACCCAGTACTTC. Its protein product is CASSVWDTQETQYF.

The gene calls are TRBV20-1 and TRBJ2-5; perhaps TRBD1 as D (6 bases). Germline V gives CDR1 DFQATT, CDR2 SNEGSKA (reference sequence). The V gene lost 6 bases and the J gene lost 2 bases, with 10 bases spanning the gap. This CDR3 contains 12 residues. The CDR3 bases are TGCAGTGCCCAACAGGGTCAAGAGACCCAGTACTTC. This codes for CSAQQGQETQYF.

This chain uses TRBV20-1 with TRBJ2-4, with 9 bases that match TRBD2. The end of the DNA is better explained by TRBJ2-7, so the J call may be wrong. The CDR3 is 16 amino acids. Germline V lookup: CDR1 DFQATT, CDR2 SNEGSKA (reference sequence). The CDR3 spells CSAIQNSGSVRLEQYF. The CDR3 coding sequence is TGCAGTGCTATCCAAAATAGCGGGAGTGTTCGTCTCGAGCAGTACTTC.

This chain links TRBV15 with TRBJ2-5; D is possibly TRBD2 (6 bases). Deletions cut 5 bases from V and 11 bases from J, with 15 bases between. The CDR3 loop spans 12 amino acids. Germline V CDR1 and CDR2: LNHNV, YYDKDF (reference sequence). CDR3 nucleotide sequence: TGTGCCACCAGCCGGGGACTTCAGGAGCAGTACTTC. Protein sequence: CATSRGLQEQYF.

This chain links TRBV28 with TRBJ2-4; TRBD2 agrees at 8 bases. The J call may be wrong; the DNA end is better matched by TRBJ2-7. This CDR3 contains 14 residues. CDR1 MDHEN and CDR2 SYDVKM come from the germline V gene. This CDR3 is CASSPPAGVTEQYF. The DNA for the CDR3 is TGTGCCAGCAGCCCGCCAGCGGGAGTAACCGAGCAGTACTTC.

The sample holds a few counts of this clonotype. The gene calls are TRBV6-5 and TRBJ1-6; perhaps TRBD1 as D (5 bases). This CDR3 region has 16 residues. CDR1 and CDR2 (germline): MNHEY, SVGAGI. The V gene lost 4 bases and the J gene lost 6 bases, with 16 bases spanning the gap. Written as DNA, the CDR3 is TGTGCCAGCAGTTTGGGGACGAGGGTCGGTAATTCACCCCTCCACTTT. Its translation is CASSLGTRVGNSPLHF.

This clonotype showed up just a few times. The chain joins TRBV7-2 to TRBJ2-2; D remains ambiguous. V was trimmed by 0 bases and J by 2 bases, leaving 10 bases between them. The germline gives CDR1 SGHTA, CDR2 FQGNSA. This CDR3 region has 16 residues. The CDR3 sequence: CASSLAAGVNTGELFF. CDR3 sequence (DNA): TGTGCCAGCAGCTTAGCGGCAGGAGTAAACACCGGGGAGCTGTTTTTT.

This clonotype was counted many times. The chain recombines TRBV7-2 with TRBJ2-5; 9 bases match TRBD1. V lost 5 bases, J lost 5 bases, and 9 bases stayed unmatched. Germline loops: CDR1 SGHTA, CDR2 FQGNSA. This CDR3 is built from 15 residues. The CDR3 here is CASSPQQGAGETQYF. The CDR3 DNA follows: TGTGCCAGCAGCCCACAACAGGGGGCAGGGGAGACCCAGTACTTC.